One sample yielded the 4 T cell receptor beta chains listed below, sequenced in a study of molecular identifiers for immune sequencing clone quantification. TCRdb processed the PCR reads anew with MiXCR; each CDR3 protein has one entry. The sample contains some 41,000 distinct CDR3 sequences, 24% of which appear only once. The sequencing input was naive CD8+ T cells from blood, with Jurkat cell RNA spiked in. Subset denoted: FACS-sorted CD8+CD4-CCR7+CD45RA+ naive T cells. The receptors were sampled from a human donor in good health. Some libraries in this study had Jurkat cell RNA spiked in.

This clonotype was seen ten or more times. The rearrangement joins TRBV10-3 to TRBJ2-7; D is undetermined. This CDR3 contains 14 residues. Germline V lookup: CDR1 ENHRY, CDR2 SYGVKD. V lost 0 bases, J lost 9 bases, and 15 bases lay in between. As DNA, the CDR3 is TGTGCCATCAGTGAGTCGGTGGGCCCTCCCGTGCAGTACTTC. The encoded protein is CAISESVGPPVQYF.

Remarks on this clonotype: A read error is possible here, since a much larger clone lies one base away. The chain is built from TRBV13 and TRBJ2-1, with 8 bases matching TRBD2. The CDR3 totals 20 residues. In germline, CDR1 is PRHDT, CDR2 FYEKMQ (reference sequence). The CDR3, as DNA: TGTGCCGGCAGCTTCCCAGACCCAGGACGAAGCGGGGGTCTCTACAATGAGCAGTTCTTC. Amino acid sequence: CAGSFPDPGRSGGLYNEQFF.

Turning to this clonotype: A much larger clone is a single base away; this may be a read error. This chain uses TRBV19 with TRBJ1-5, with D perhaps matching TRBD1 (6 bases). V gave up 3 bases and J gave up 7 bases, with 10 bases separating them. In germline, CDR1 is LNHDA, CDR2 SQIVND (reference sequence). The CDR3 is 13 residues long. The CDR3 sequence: CASSICRGQPQHF. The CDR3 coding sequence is TGTGCCAGTAGTATTTGCAGGGGACAGCCCCAGCATTTT. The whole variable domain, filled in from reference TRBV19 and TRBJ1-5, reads DGGITQSPKYLFRKEGQNVTLSCEQNLNHDAMYWYRQDPGQGLRLIYYSQIVNDFQKGDIAEGYSVSREKKESFPLTVTSAQKNPTAFYLCASSICRGQPQHFGDGTRLSIL.

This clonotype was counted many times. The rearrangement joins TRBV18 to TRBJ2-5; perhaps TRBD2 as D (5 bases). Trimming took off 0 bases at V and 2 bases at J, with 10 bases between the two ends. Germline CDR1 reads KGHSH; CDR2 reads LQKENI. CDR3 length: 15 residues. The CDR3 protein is CASSPPGAGQETQYF. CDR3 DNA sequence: TGTGCCAGCTCACCACCGGGAGCCGGTCAAGAGACCCAGTACTTC.